Listed here are 9 T cell receptor beta chains from one sample, sequenced in a study of PD-1 blockade in classical Hodgkin lymphoma. The method was immunoSEQ multiplex PCR; TCRdb's version includes in-frame clones alone and lacks a portion of them. The sample records approximately 90,000 clones, 75% to 85% being singletons. The time point here: cycle 4 day 1 (C4D1), after about 6 weeks of nivolumab. All patients experienced relapse after autologous stem cell transplantation, and brentuximab vedotin exposure was variable. The starting material was peripheral blood mononuclear cells (PBMCs), obtained before the fourth cycle of nivolumab. All receptors derive from a human donor with classical Hodgkin lymphoma.

The gene calls are TRBV7-9 and TRBJ2-2, with 8 bases aligning to TRBD2. Germline V gene data show CDR1 as SEHNR and CDR2 as FQNEAQ (reference sequence). The V gene end was trimmed by 5 bases and the J gene end by 6 bases; junction bases not matched to a gene: 5. The CDR3 is 14 residues long. This CDR3 reads CASSLGLEAGELFF. The CDR3 bases are TGTGCCAGCAGCCTGGGACTAGAGGCCGGGGAGCTGTTTTTT.

This clone has only a few counts. V and J are TRBV7-9 and TRBJ2-5; perhaps D is TRBD1 or TRBD2 (6 bases each). Germline V gene sequence: CDR1 SEHNR, CDR2 FQNEAQ (reference sequence). The CDR3 has 14 amino acids. The V end was cut by 4 bases, the J end by 2 bases, with 11 bases between. In DNA form, the CDR3 reads TGTGCCAGCAGCTGGGGGGCTGAACAAGAGACCCAGTACTTC. The encoded protein is CASSWGAEQETQYF.

This clone showed up just once. This chain links TRBV29-1 with TRBJ2-5, with TRBD2 matching over 7 bases. Germline assignment: CDR1 SQVTM and CDR2 ANQGSEA. The CDR3 spans 16 residues. The V gene end was trimmed by 1 base and the J gene end by 2 bases; junction bases not matched to a gene: 10. The CDR3 nucleotides read TGCAGCGTTGAAGTCTGGGGGGGGACGGTGCAAGAGACCCAGTACTTC. Translating gives CSVEVWGGTVQETQYF.

The CDR3 bases are TGCGCCAGCAGCCAAGAGGTCCAGGGCTCCTACGAGCAGTACTTC. Translation gives CASSQEVQGSYEQYF. V gene TRBV4-1 combines with J gene TRBJ2-7; D is perhaps TRBD1 (5 bases). The CDR3 sequence is 15 residues long. In germline, CDR1 is MGHRA, CDR2 YSYEKL. V was shortened by 0 bases and J by 0 bases, with 9 bases between the two germline ends.

The chain combines TRBV6-5 with TRBJ2-1; possible D gene TRBD1, 5 bases. The CDR3 sequence is 13 residues long. The germline V and J ends were trimmed by 5 bases and 9 bases, with 14 bases remaining between them. Germline assignment: CDR1 MNHEY and CDR2 SVGAGI. The CDR3 region has the DNA TGTGCCAGCAGTCAAGACCCCAGGGTTGAGCAGTTCTTC. Translation: CASSQDPRVEQFF.

This clone has only one observation. CDR3 sequence: CAWSGAAAGHTGELFF. DNA of the CDR3: TGTGCCTGGAGTGGGGCCGCTGCAGGGCACACCGGGGAGCTGTTTTTT. The chain recombines TRBV30 with TRBJ2-2, with a possible D match to TRBD1 (5 bases). Per the germline V gene, CDR1 is GTSNPN and CDR2 is SVGIG (reference sequence). V dropped 1 base and J dropped 3 bases, with 15 bases sitting between them. This CDR3 comprises 16 residues.

This rearrangement joins TRBV11-2 to TRBJ2-7; D is uncertain. Trimming cost V 1 base and J 3 bases, with 10 bases left between them. The germline CDR1 and CDR2 sequences are SGHAT and FQNNGV. CDR3 length equals 14 residues. DNA of the CDR3: TGTGCCAGCAGCTTAGTCGGCGGCCTCTACGAGCAGTACTTC. The encoded protein is CASSLVGGLYEQYF.

The chain combines TRBV7-9 with TRBJ1-1; D is perhaps TRBD1 (5 bases). Germline V gene data show CDR1 as SEHNR and CDR2 as FQNEAQ (reference sequence). Trimming left V 5 bases short and J 1 base short, with 14 bases between. CDR3 length: 15 residues. CDR3 DNA sequence: TGTGCCAGCAGCCCAGAGGGACTGAGGAACACTGAAGCTTTCTTT. Its translation: CASSPEGLRNTEAFF.

The CDR3 nucleotides are TGCGCCAGCAGCCCTTGGACAGGGCAAGCATACGGTGGCTACACCTTC. Amino acid sequence: CASSPWTGQAYGGYTF. J is TRBJ1-2 and V is TRBV4-1, with TRBD1 identical over 8 bases. Trimming cost V 4 bases and J 7 bases; bases outside gene matches: 14. CDR3 length: 16 amino acids. Germline assignment: CDR1 MGHRA and CDR2 YSYEKL.